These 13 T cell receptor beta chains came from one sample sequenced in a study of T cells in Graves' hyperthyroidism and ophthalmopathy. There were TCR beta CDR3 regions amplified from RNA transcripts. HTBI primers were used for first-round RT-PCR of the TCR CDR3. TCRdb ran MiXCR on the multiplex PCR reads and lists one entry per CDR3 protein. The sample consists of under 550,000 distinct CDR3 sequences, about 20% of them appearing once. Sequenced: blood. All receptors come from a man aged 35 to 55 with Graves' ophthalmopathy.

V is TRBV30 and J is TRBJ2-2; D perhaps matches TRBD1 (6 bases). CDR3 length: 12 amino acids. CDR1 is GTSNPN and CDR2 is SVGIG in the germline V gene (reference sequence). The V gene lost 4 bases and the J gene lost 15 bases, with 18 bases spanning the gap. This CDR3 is CAWNPQGGEVFF. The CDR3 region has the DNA TGTGCCTGGAATCCTCAAGGGGGAGAGGTGTTTTTT. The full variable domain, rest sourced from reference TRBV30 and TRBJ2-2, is SQTIHQWPATLVQPVGSPLSLECTVEGTSNPNLYWYRQAAGRGLQLLFYSVGIGQISSEVPQNLSASRPQDRQFILSSKKLLLSDSGFYLCAWNPQGGEVFFGEGSRLTVL.

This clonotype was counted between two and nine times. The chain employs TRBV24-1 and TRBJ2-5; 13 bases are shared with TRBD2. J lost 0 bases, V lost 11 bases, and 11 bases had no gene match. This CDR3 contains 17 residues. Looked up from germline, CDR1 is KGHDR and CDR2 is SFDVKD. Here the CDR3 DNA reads TGTGCCATTACCGGGACTAGCGGGACGAGGGACCAAGAGACCCAGTACTTC. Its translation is CAITGTSGTRDQETQYF.

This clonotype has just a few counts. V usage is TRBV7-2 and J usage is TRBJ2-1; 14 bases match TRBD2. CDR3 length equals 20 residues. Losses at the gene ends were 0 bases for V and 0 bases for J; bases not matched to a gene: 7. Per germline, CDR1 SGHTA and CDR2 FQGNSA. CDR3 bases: TGTGCCAGCAGCTTAGCGGGACTAGCGGGGGCGTACAGCTCCTACAATGAGCAGTTCTTC. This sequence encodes CASSLAGLAGAYSSYNEQFF.

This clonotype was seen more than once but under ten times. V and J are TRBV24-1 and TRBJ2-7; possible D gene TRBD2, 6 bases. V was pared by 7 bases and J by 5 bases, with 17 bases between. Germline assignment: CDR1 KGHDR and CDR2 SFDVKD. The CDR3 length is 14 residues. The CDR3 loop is CATSPGRLLDEQYF. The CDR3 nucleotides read TGTGCCACCAGCCCGGGGAGGCTCCTGGACGAGCAGTACTTC.

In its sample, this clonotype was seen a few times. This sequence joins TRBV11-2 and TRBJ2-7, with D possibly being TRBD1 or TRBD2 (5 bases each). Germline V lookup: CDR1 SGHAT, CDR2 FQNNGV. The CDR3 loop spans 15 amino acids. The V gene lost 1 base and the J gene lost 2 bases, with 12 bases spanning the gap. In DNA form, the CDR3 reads TGTGCCAGCAGCTTAGGGGGCGGGCCCGCCTACGAGCAGTACTTC. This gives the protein CASSLGGGPAYEQYF. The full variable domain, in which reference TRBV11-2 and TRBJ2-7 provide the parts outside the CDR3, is EAGVAQSPRYKIIEKRQSVAFWCNPISGHATLYWYQQILGQGPKLLIQFQNNGVVDDSQLPKDRFSAERLKGVDSTLKIQPAKLEDSAVYLCASSLGGGPAYEQYFGPGTRLTVT.

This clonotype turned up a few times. The CDR3 sequence is CATHPRFKGQPQHF. The CDR3 bases are TGTGCCACCCACCCCCGGTTCAAAGGGCAGCCCCAGCATTTT. The rearrangement links TRBV7-2 to TRBJ1-5; D unresolved. Germline lookup yields CDR1 SGHTA and CDR2 FQGNSA. V lost 10 bases and J lost 7, with 20 bases in between. The CDR3 totals 14 residues.

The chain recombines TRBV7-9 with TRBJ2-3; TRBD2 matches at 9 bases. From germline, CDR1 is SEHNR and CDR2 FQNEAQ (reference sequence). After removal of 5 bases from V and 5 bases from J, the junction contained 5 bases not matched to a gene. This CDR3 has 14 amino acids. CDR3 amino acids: CASSRAGGGDTQYF. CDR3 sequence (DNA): TGTGCCAGCAGCCGAGCGGGAGGAGGAGATACGCAGTATTTT.

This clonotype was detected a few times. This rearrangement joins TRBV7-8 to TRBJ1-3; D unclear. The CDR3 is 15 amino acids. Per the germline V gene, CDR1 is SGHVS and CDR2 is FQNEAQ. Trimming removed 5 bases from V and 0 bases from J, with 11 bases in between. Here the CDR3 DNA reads TGTGCCAGCAGCCTACCCGGTCACTCTGGAAACACCATATATTTT. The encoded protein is CASSLPGHSGNTIYF.

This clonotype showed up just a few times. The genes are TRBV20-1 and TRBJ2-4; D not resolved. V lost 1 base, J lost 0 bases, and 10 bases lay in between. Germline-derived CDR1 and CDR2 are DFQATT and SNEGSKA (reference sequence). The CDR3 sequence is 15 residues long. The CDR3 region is CSARVRKIAKNIQYF. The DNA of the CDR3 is TGCAGTGCTAGAGTCCGGAAGATAGCCAAAAACATTCAGTACTTC.

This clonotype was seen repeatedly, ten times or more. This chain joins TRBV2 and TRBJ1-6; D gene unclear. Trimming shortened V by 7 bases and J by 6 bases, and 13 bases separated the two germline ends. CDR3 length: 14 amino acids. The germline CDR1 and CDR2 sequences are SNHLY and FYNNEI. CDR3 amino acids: CASTLAPSNSPLHF. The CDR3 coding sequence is TGTGCCAGCACCCTCGCTCCATCTAATTCACCCCTCCACTTT.

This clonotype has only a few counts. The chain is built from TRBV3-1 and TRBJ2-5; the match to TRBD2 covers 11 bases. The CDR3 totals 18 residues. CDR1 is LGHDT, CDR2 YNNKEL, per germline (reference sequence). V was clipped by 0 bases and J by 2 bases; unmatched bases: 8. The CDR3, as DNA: TGTGCCAGCAGCCAAGAGTCCTTACTAGCGGGGGTACAAGAGACCCAGTACTTC. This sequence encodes CASSQESLLAGVQETQYF.

CDR3 bases: TGTGCCAGCAGGGACCCGGGGGACGAGCAGTTCTTC. It yields the protein CASRDPGDEQFF. This chain uses TRBV3-1 with TRBJ2-1, with D possibly matching TRBD2 (6 bases). CDR1 is LGHDT, CDR2 YNNKEL, per germline (reference sequence). V dropped 6 bases and J dropped 10 bases, with 13 bases sitting between them. This CDR3 spans 12 amino acids.

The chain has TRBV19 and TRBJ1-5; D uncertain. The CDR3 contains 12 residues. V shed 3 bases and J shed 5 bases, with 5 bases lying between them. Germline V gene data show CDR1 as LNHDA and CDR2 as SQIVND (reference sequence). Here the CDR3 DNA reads TGTGCCAGTAGTATTTTCGATCAGCCCCAGCATTTT. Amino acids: CASSIFDQPQHF.